The 27 T cell receptor beta chains reported below all come from one sample, sequenced in a study of blood T cell repertoires in COVID-19. TCRdb keeps only in-frame clones here, not all; method: immunoSEQ multiplex PCR. This table holds more than 300,000 clones, approximately 89% found once. The sample taken for sequencing was PBMCs or T cells enriched from blood (not recorded which). The receptor set was obtained from a woman in her 40s who had been exposed to COVID-19.

V usage is TRBV6-5 and J usage is TRBJ1-1, with TRBD1 matching 8 bases. The CDR3 extends over 15 amino acids. Germline lookup yields CDR1 MNHEY and CDR2 SVGAGI. Trimming at V came to 3 bases and at J to 1 base, leaving 4 bases not matched to a gene. CDR3 nucleotide sequence: TGTGCCAGCAGTTATCAGGGGGCAACGAACACTGAAGCTTTCTTT. It yields the protein CASSYQGATNTEAFF.

This clone came up once. The chain uses TRBV15 and TRBJ2-3; D is ambiguous. Trimming took off 0 bases at V and 4 bases at J, with 5 bases between the two ends. Germline V gene data show CDR1 as LNHNV and CDR2 as YYDKDF (reference sequence). The CDR3 is made up of 13 amino acids. The CDR3 reads CATSRDVADTQYF. The CDR3 DNA is TGTGCCACCAGCAGAGATGTAGCAGATACGCAGTATTTT.

V usage is TRBV9 and J usage is TRBJ1-4; 8 nucleotides align to TRBD1. The germline V gene encodes CDR1 SGDLS and CDR2 YYNGEE. V dropped 2 bases and J dropped 5; count of bases not matched to a gene: 8. CDR3 length: 16 amino acids. The CDR3 DNA reads as TGTGCCAGCAGCGTCGAGGGACAGGCCGCGAATGAAAAACTGTTTTTT. Its translation is CASSVEGQAANEKLFF.

The J gene is TRBJ1-1, the V gene TRBV19, with TRBD1 identical over 7 bases. CDR1 is LNHDA, CDR2 SQIVND, per germline (reference sequence). V lost 4 bases to trimming and J lost 5 bases; unmatched junction nucleotides: 13. The CDR3 extends over 16 amino acids. The CDR3, as DNA: TGTGCCAGTAGTAGGTTGGCGCCAGGGGGTGAAACTGAAGCTTTCTTT. Translation: CASSRLAPGGETEAFF.

The CDR3 nucleotides read TGCGCCAGCAGCTTGGGATCGAACGAGGGTGGGATTAGGGATGAGCAGTTCTTC. Protein product: CASSLGSNEGGIRDEQFF. This sequence joins TRBV5-1 and TRBJ2-1, with a possible D match to TRBD2 (5 bases). The CDR3 extends over 18 amino acids. Germline CDR1 and CDR2: SGHRS and YFSETQ. The V gene lost 0 bases and the J gene lost 8 bases, with 24 bases spanning the gap.

The chain couples TRBV6-2 or TRBV6-3 to TRBJ2-4, with D perhaps matching TRBD2 (6 bases). The germline CDR1 and CDR2 sequences are MNHEY and SVGEGT. CDR3 length equals 19 residues. Trimming cost V 4 bases and J 0 bases, with 22 bases left between them. DNA for the CDR3: TGTGCCAGCAGTTCCCCCGGGACTCTCGAAGGGATAGCCAAAAACATTCAGTACTTC. Its protein product is CASSSPGTLEGIAKNIQYF.

V usage is TRBV6-5 and J usage is TRBJ1-6; D not resolved. The V end was cut by 0 bases, the J end by 13 bases, with 10 bases between. Germline V gene sequence: CDR1 MNHEY, CDR2 SVGAGI. CDR3 length equals 13 residues. The CDR3 reads CASSYSSTGPLHF. CDR3 sequence (DNA): TGTGCCAGCAGTTACTCGAGTACGGGTCCCCTCCACTTT.

The rearrangement uses TRBV29-1 and TRBJ2-1, with 11 bases aligning to TRBD2. V shed 7 bases, J shed 6 bases, and the junction held 8 bases outside the gene matches. This CDR3 has 14 amino acids. Germline V CDR1 and CDR2: SQVTM, ANQGSEA. CDR3 amino acids: CSALPGLAVNEQFF. The CDR3, as DNA: TGCAGCGCATTACCGGGACTAGCGGTCAATGAGCAGTTCTTC.

This clone was counted a few times. The V gene is TRBV28, the J gene TRBJ2-2; D unresolved. Germline V gives CDR1 MDHEN, CDR2 SYDVKM. The V and J ends lost 6 bases and 6 bases respectively, with 11 bases between them. This CDR3 is built from 13 residues. CDR3 nucleotides: TGTGCCAGCAGCCTGTCACTCCCCGGGGAGCTGTTTTTT. Residues: CASSLSLPGELFF.

The chain joins TRBV24-1 to TRBJ1-4; D gene unclear. V was pared by 2 bases and J by 8 bases, with 14 bases between. The CDR3 sequence is 15 residues long. Germline V gives CDR1 KGHDR, CDR2 SFDVKD. CDR3 nucleotides: TGTGCCACCAGTGATTCCAGGAGGAATACGGAAAAACTGTTTTTT. Its protein is CATSDSRRNTEKLFF.

This chain joins TRBV2 and TRBJ2-7, with TRBD1 identical over 9 bases. This CDR3 has 14 residues. V lost 6 bases and J lost 6; bases outside the gene matches: 9. The germline V gene has CDR1 SNHLY and CDR2 FYNNEI. Written as DNA, the CDR3 is TGTGCCAGCAGGGACAGGGGCACAGGAGGCGAGCAGTACTTC. Translated: CASRDRGTGGEQYF. The whole variable domain, filled in from reference TRBV2 and TRBJ2-7, reads EPEVTQTPSHQVTQMGQEVILRCVPISNHLYFYWYRQILGQKVEFLVSFYNNEISEKSEIFDDQFSVERPDGSNFTLKIRSTKLEDSAMYFCASRDRGTGGEQYFGPGTRLTVT.

The rearrangement uses TRBV9 and TRBJ2-7; 9 bases fit TRBD1. Germline V gene lookup returns CDR1 SGDLS and CDR2 YYNGEE. Trimming removed 4 bases from V and 3 bases from J; junction bases left unmatched: 5. The CDR3 covers 14 residues. In DNA, the CDR3 is TGTGCCAGCAGCCCCCGACAGGGGGGCTACGAGCAGTACTTC. This codes for CASSPRQGGYEQYF.

The chain employs TRBV4-3 and TRBJ2-3; 11 nucleotides align to TRBD2. There are 16 residues in the CDR3. J gave up 0 bases and V 5 bases, and 4 bases lay outside the gene matches. Germline CDR1 LGHNA, CDR2 YSLEER. CDR3 region: CASSARLAGSTDTQYF. The CDR3 DNA is TGCGCCAGCAGCGCCCGACTAGCGGGAAGCACAGATACGCAGTATTTT.

The V gene is TRBV18, the J gene TRBJ1-4; the D is unclear. Per the germline V gene, CDR1 is KGHSH and CDR2 is LQKENI. The CDR3 sequence is 14 residues long. Trimming took off 8 bases at V and 2 bases at J, with 12 bases between the two ends. CDR3 in amino acids: CASRGRETNEKLFF. CDR3 sequence (DNA): TGTGCCAGCCGCGGGCGGGAGACTAATGAAAAACTGTTTTTT.

In this sample, this clone turned up once. The gene calls are TRBV5-4 and TRBJ2-5, with 8 bases that match TRBD2. The germline V gene has CDR1 SGHNT and CDR2 YYREEE (reference sequence). V lost 1 base and J lost 6; bases outside the gene matches: 8. The length of the CDR3 is 15 residues. The CDR3 sequence is CASSLSSGGSQTQYF. The CDR3 DNA reads as TGTGCCAGCAGCTTGTCGAGCGGGGGTTCGCAGACCCAGTACTTC.

This rearrangement joins TRBV19 to TRBJ1-2; possible D gene TRBD1, 6 bases. The CDR3 contains 13 residues. With 7 bases removed from V and 3 bases from J, the gap between germline ends came to 12 bases. The V gene's germline CDR1 is LNHDA and CDR2 SQIVND (reference sequence). In nucleotides, the CDR3 is TGTGCCAGTACCTCGGACAGATACTATGGCTACACCTTC. It specifies CASTSDRYYGYTF.

The V call is TRBV18, the J call TRBJ1-5, with 8 nucleotides matching TRBD1. After removal of 3 bases from V and 6 bases from J, the junction contained 4 bases not matched to a gene. The CDR3 covers 14 residues. The germline CDR1 and CDR2 sequences are KGHSH and LQKENI. As DNA, the CDR3 is TGTGCCAGCTCACCCGACAGGGGAGGTCAGCCCCAGCATTTT. Translated, it gives CASSPDRGGQPQHF. The whole variable domain, filled in from reference TRBV18 and TRBJ1-5, reads NAGVMQNPRHLVRRRGQEARLRCSPMKGHSHVYWYRQLPEEGLKFMVYLQKENIIDESGMPKERFSAEFPKEGPSILRIQQVVRGDSAAYFCASSPDRGGQPQHFGDGTRLSIL.

This chain uses TRBV2 with TRBJ1-1; no definite D call. With 4 bases removed from V and 7 bases from J, the gap between germline ends came to 19 bases. There are 15 residues in the CDR3. Germline CDR1 SNHLY, CDR2 FYNNEI. In DNA, the CDR3 is TGTGCCAGCAGTGCATTTTTAGTAAGCGGACGTGAAGCTTTCTTT. The encoded protein is CASSAFLVSGREAFF.

The J gene is TRBJ2-5, the V gene TRBV5-4; 9 bases align to TRBD2. Per the germline V gene, CDR1 is SGHNT and CDR2 is YYREEE (reference sequence). The trim removed 4 bases at V and 1 base at J, leaving 11 bases unmatched. The CDR3 contains 17 residues. The CDR3 DNA reads as TGTGCCAGCAGCCGACCCCTAGCGGGGAGGGCCCAAGAGACCCAGTACTTC. Its protein is CASSRPLAGRAQETQYF.

In regard to this clone: Other DNA sequences within the sample encode an identical CDR3. The rearrangement joins TRBV9 to TRBJ2-7; 10 bases align to TRBD1. V was clipped by 0 bases and J by 2 bases; unmatched bases: 2. Germline-derived CDR1 and CDR2 are SGDLS and YYNGEE. The CDR3 is 15 amino acids. CDR3 in amino acids: CASSVGTGGPYEQYF. DNA for the CDR3: TGTGCCAGCAGCGTAGGGACAGGGGGTCCCTACGAGCAGTACTTC.

About this clone: An end of the junction differs from the germline gene, which may be a read error. The chain is built from TRBV7-7 and TRBJ2-1, with 8 bases aligning to TRBD1. Per germline, CDR1 SSHAT and CDR2 FNYEAQ (reference sequence). There are 13 residues in the CDR3. CDR3 DNA sequence: TGTGCTAGCAGCTTTGCAGGGGGCGATGAGCAGTTCTTC. Protein product: CASSFAGGDEQFF. The variable domain in full, with the rest retrieved from reference TRBV7-7 and TRBJ2-1, is GAGVSQSPRYKVTKRGQDVTLRCDPISSHATLYWYQQALGQGPEFLTYFNYEAQPDKSGLPSDRFSAERPEGSISTLTIQRTEQRDSAMYRCASSFAGGDEQFFGPGTRLTVL.

The rearrangement joins TRBV7-2 to TRBJ1-2, with D possibly matching TRBD1 (6 bases). The germline V and J ends were trimmed by 2 bases and 5 bases, with 12 bases remaining between them. CDR1 is SGHTA and CDR2 is FQGNSA in the germline V gene. The CDR3 runs to 14 residues. In nucleotides, the CDR3 is TGTGCCAGCAGCTTACAGGGGACTACTTATGGCTACACCTTC. The encoded protein is CASSLQGTTYGYTF.

The chain uses TRBV5-1 and TRBJ2-5, with 14 bases lining up with TRBD2. Germline V gene data show CDR1 as SGHRS and CDR2 as YFSETQ. V lost 4 bases and J lost 5; bases outside the gene matches: 4. CDR3 length equals 15 residues. CDR3: CASSPGLAGVETQYF. In DNA form, the CDR3 reads TGCGCCAGCAGCCCGGGACTAGCGGGAGTTGAGACCCAGTACTTC.

This chain links TRBV3-1 (or the pseudogene TRBV3-2) with TRBJ1-2; no reliable D call. Germline V gene lookup returns CDR1 LGHDT and CDR2 YNNKEL (reference sequence). The CDR3 has 14 residues. V was clipped by 4 bases and J by 0 bases, with 9 bases between them. The chain's CDR3 is CASSRSGTNYGYTF. CDR3 nucleotides: TGTGCCAGCAGCCGATCGGGGACTAACTATGGCTACACCTTC.

This chain connects TRBV6-4 to TRBJ2-3; TRBD2 is a possible D gene (5 bases). There are 14 residues in the CDR3. CDR1 and CDR2 from the germline V gene are MRHNA and SNTAGT. V lost 2 bases and J lost 6, with 12 bases in between. The CDR3 region is CASSDPGRGDTQYF. CDR3 coding DNA: TGTGCCAGCAGTGACCCTGGGAGAGGCGATACGCAGTATTTT.

The chain uses TRBV7-3 and TRBJ2-1; no clear D gene. Trimming took 3 bases from V and 5 from J, leaving 14 bases between them. The CDR3 totals 15 residues. Germline CDR1 reads SGHTA; CDR2 reads FQGTGA. The CDR3: CASSLGPLRNNEQFF. CDR3 DNA: TGTGCCAGCAGCTTGGGCCCTCTAAGGAACAATGAGCAGTTCTTC.

This clone was seen just once. J is TRBJ1-1 and V is TRBV4-1; D not resolved. Germline loops: CDR1 MGHRA, CDR2 YSYEKL. V lost 0 bases and J lost 11, with 13 bases in between. The CDR3 sequence is 13 residues long. This CDR3 is CASSQDFGVSAFF. The DNA of the CDR3 is TGCGCCAGCAGCCAAGATTTCGGGGTTTCGGCTTTCTTT.